This is a list of T cell receptor beta chains from one sample in a study of shared clonotypes between healthy human individuals. The repertoire was sequenced with immunoSEQ multiplex PCR; TCRdb's copy has only in-frame clones and lacks some. The sample carries over 1.4 million clones, approximately 97% recorded once. Sequenced material: naive CD4+ T cells sorted from blood. The receptors derive from a man under 40 in good health. Each CDR3 is given with its conserved first and last residue. D genes are given only for firm matches. Rows may omit the clone size; those that give it use once, few, many or a size class.

CDR3nt	CDR3aa	abundance	j_gene	d_gene	len	v_gene
TGTGCCAGCAGCGTAGAACGGCGGACAAACACCGGGGAGCTGTTTTTT	CASSVERRTNTGELFF	NA	TRBJ2-2	NA	16	TRBV9
TGCGCCAGCAGCTTTGCAGGGTTCACAGATACGCAGTATTTT	CASSFAGFTDTQYF	NA	TRBJ2-3	NA	14	TRBV5-1
TGTGCCAGCACCCTAGTTATCGGGACCTTCAGCTCCTACAATGAGCAGTTCTTC	CASTLVIGTFSSYNEQFF	NA	TRBJ2-1	NA	18	TRBV7-9
TGTGCCAGCAGTTTATTGGGGGCGGGGGAGCAGTACTTC	CASSLLGAGEQYF	NA	TRBJ2-7	NA	13	TRBV28
TGCGCCAGCAGTCCTACCTCAGCCGGGAACGGGAACACCATATATTTT	CASSPTSAGNGNTIYF	few	TRBJ1-3	NA	16	TRBV4-1
TGTGCCAGCTCACCAGGGACTAGCGGGAATGGCGGGGAGCTGTTTTTT	CASSPGTSGNGGELFF	NA	TRBJ2-2	TRBD2	16	TRBV18
TGTGCCATCAGTGACCAGGTTAAGAGGGCGGCAGATACGCAGTATTTT	CAISDQVKRAADTQYF	NA	TRBJ2-3	NA	16	TRBV10-3
TGTGCCAGCAGTGACATGGGCAGCTACACCTTC	CASSDMGSYTF	NA	TRBJ1-2	NA	11	TRBV25-1
TGTGCCAGCAGCTTAAGATCGTTGGCTAGCGGGTCAGATACGCAGTATTTT	CASSLRSLASGSDTQYF	NA	TRBJ2-3	TRBD2	17	TRBV11-2
TGCAGTGCTACAGACGGCGTGGGTGCTTTCTTT	CSATDGVGAFF	NA	TRBJ1-1	NA	11	TRBV20-1
TGTGCCAGTACCCTGGGGGGCAGGGACGGCTATGGCTACACCTTC	CASTLGGRDGYGYTF	NA	TRBJ1-2	NA	15	TRBV19
TGCAGCGTTGGCCCCGAAGGATCAGATACGCAGTATTTT	CSVGPEGSDTQYF	NA	TRBJ2-3	NA	13	TRBV29-1
TGTGCCAGCAGCTTAGCGCCGCGCGGAGCTTTCTTT	CASSLAPRGAFF	NA	TRBJ1-1	NA	12	TRBV11-2
TGTGCCAGCAGCCCTAAGCGGGAGGGGCTCAGGTACTTC	CASSPKREGLRYF	NA	TRBJ2-7	TRBD2	13	TRBV4-2
TGTGCCAGTAGTAAGTTAGCGGGAGGCCACACCGGGGAGCTGTTTTTT	CASSKLAGGHTGELFF	NA	TRBJ2-2	TRBD2	16	TRBV19